This entry features one TCR beta chain sequence. Its antigen has not been determined. No base qualities exist here, and no much larger clone lies one base off it. Library preparation employed PCR. The data were produced on an Illumina HiSeq 4000. High-throughput sequencing was used to profile the CDR3 region of the TCR beta-chain in every patient. The original methods were these. CDR3 differences across clinicopathological groups were used to build a classifier for discriminating distant-metastatic papillary thyroid cancer patients. The Shannon index was used to assess repertoire diversity, and the Morisita-Horn index was used to assess tumor-blood repertoire similarity. TCRdb trimmed the raw reads at Q25, called clones with MiXCR and kept productive beta chains. For this entry, the V and J calls and clone size follow TCRdb and not the study's own pipeline. The sample table records tens of thousands of clones; more than 20% of these occur just once. Of the sample, under 4.5% falls within the top ten clones.

The entry originates in a study of metastatic and nonmetastatic thyroid tumors (dated by TCRdb to about 2020). A note on the overall study: For patients with malignant and with benign thyroid disease, the researchers compared repertoires between peripheral blood samples and tumor or nodule tissue samples. Overall study results and their limits: TCR beta diversity was reported as significantly higher in malignant tumors than in benign nodules, in both blood and tumor samples.

None of the patients had been given any treatment before thyroid surgery. Patient clinical samples collected from about 2011 to 2019 were retrospectively analysed using T-cell receptor beta sequencing. The CDR3 starts with the cysteine, ends with the phenylalanine, and has 12 residues. The entry retains the CDR3 DNA only, 36 bases that are in frame from base 1. Sequences GTSNPN (CDR1) and SVGIG (CDR2) are obtained from the germline V gene (reference sequence). V ends up 6 bases short and J 5 bases short, with an unmatched junction base count of 5. The clonotype originates from a female donor with papillary thyroid cancer or a benign thyroid nodule (not recorded which). Some clones in this sample may be carry-over from other donors' samples. Sequenced sample: blood. The chain uses TRBV30 and TRBJ1-1, with 8 bases in between that match TRBD1. The nucleotide sequence is given as TGTGCCTGTAATTACAGGGGGACTGAAGCTTTCTTT. Translated, this is CACNYRGTEAFF.